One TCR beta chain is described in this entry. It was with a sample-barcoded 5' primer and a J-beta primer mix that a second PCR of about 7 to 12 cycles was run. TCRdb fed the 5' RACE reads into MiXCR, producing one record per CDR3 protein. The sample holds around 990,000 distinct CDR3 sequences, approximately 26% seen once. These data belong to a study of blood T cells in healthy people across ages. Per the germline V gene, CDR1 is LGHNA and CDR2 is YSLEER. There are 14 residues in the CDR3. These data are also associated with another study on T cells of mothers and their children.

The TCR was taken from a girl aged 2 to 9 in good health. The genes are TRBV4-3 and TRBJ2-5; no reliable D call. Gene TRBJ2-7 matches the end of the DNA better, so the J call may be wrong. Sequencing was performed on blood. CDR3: CASSQDRYSYEQYF. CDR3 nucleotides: TGCGCCAGCAGCCAAGACAGGTACTCCTACGAGCAGTACTTC.